This is a list of T cell receptor beta chains from one sample in a study of T cell responses to AZD1222 COVID-19 vaccine. Some clones are missing from TCRdb's copy, which holds only in-frame ones; the method was immunoSEQ multiplex PCR. The sample yields 130,000 to 150,000 clones, around 89% seen once. The sample here was peripheral blood, taken on day 0 of AZD1222 vaccination. These receptors were taken from an adult in good health. Each CDR3 is given without its conserved first and last residue.

v_call	j_call	cdr3_aa
TRBV18	TRBJ1-1	ASSPMLGISTEAF
TRBV9	TRBJ1-3	ASSVVGGTGSNTIY
TRBV5-3	TRBJ1-1	ARFYSGTGGLNTEAF
TRBV3-1/TRBV3-2	TRBJ1-1	ASSQGALLGTEAF
TRBV4-3	TRBJ1-3	ASSQESRGSGNTIY
TRBV2	TRBJ2-5	ASSYIAGETQY
TRBV5-6	TRBJ2-7	ASSLRGDSYEQY
TRBV6-5	TRBJ1-2	ASSYSSGLTNYGYT
TRBV7-8	TRBJ2-3	ASSFTGGRTDTQY
TRBV27	TRBJ1-4	ASSGGATNEKLF
TRBV3-1/TRBV3-2	TRBJ1-5	ASTPLYQPQH
TRBV7-3	TRBJ2-5	ASSLTGLAGWETQY
TRBV19	TRBJ1-1	ASSGPGAATSREAF
TRBV2	TRBJ2-7	ASGLAGAYEQY
TRBV7-9	TRBJ1-2	ASSFEINYGYT
TRBV12-5	TRBJ1-4	ASGLVRARQTGPEKLF
TRBV13	TRBJ2-1	ASSNSLTSGGVSSYNEQF
TRBV30	TRBJ1-6	ACRTGQVETSPLH
TRBV19	TRBJ1-5	ASSIARQGAGRKPQH
TRBV5-5	TRBJ1-1	ASSPWLLDTEAF
TRBV6-5	TRBJ1-2	ASSYSGGLGYT
TRBV19	TRBJ1-5	ASSRDADNQPQH
TRBV7-9	TRBJ1-5	ASSLGDNSNQPQH
TRBV6-5	TRBJ2-5	ASSPSPSETQY